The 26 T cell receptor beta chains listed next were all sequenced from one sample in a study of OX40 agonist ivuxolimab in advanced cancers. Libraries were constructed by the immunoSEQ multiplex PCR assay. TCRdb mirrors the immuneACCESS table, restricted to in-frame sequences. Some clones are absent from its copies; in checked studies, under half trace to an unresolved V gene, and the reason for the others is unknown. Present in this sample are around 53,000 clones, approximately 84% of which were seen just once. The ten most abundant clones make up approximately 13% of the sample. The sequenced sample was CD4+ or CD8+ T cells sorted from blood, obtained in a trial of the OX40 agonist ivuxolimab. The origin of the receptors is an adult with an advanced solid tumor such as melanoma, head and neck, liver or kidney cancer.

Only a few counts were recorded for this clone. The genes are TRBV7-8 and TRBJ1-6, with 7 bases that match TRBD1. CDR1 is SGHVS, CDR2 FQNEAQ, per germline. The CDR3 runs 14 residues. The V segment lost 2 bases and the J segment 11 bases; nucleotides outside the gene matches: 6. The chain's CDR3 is CASSLTGDYAPLHF. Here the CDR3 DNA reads TGTGCCAGCAGCTTAACAGGGGACTATGCACCCCTCCACTTT.

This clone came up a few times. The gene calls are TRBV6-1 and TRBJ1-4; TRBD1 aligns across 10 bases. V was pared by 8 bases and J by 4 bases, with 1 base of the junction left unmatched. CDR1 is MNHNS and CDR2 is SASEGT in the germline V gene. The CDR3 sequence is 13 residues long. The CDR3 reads CASRDRGNEKLFF. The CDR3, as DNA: TGTGCCAGCCGGGACAGGGGTAATGAAAAACTGTTTTTT.

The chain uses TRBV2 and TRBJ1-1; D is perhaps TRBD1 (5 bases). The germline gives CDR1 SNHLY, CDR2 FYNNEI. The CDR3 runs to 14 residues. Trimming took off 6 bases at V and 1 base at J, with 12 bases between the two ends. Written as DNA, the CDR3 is TGTGCCAGCAGCAGGGATTTGAGGAACACTGAAGCTTTCTTT. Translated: CASSRDLRNTEAFF.

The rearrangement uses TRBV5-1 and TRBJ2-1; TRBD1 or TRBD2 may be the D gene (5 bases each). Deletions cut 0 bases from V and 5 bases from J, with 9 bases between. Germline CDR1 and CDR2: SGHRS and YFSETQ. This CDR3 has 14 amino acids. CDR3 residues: CASSLVGTHNEQFF. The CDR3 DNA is TGCGCCAGCAGCTTGGTCGGGACCCACAATGAGCAGTTCTTC.

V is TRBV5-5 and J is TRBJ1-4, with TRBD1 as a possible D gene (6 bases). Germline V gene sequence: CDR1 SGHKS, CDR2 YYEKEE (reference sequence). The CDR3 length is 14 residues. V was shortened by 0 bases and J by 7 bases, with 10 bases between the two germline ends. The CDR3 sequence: CASSLEGGGEKLFF. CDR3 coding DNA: TGTGCCAGCAGCTTGGAGGGAGGGGGTGAAAAACTGTTTTTT.

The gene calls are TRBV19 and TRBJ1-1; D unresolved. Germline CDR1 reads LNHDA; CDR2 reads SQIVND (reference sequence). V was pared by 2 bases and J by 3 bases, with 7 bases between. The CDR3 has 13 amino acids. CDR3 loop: CASSIREYTEAFF. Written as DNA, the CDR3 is TGTGCCAGTAGTATAAGGGAGTACACTGAAGCTTTCTTT.

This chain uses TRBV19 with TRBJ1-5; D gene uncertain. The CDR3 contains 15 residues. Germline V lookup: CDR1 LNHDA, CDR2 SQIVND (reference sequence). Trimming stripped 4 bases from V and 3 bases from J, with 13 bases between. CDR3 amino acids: CASSTTGTINQPQHF. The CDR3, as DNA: TGTGCCAGTAGTACGACCGGAACGATCAATCAGCCCCAGCATTTT.

The CDR3: CTSSHVNLHQSWGEKLFF. In DNA, the CDR3 is TGCACCAGCAGCCACGTAAACCTCCACCAATCATGGGGTGAAAAACTGTTTTTT. V and J are TRBV1 and TRBJ1-4. TRBV1 is listed as a pseudogene. The CDR3 has 18 residues.

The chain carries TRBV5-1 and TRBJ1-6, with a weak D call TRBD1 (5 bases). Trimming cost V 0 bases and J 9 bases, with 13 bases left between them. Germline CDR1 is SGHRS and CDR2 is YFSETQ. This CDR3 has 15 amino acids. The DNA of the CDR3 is TGCGCCAGCAGCTTGGGGGACCCTAGGGCTTCACCCCTCCACTTT. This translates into CASSLGDPRASPLHF. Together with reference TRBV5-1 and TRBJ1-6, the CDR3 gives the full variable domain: KAGVTQTPRYLIKTRGQQVTLSCSPISGHRSVSWYQQTPGQGLQFLFEYFSETQRNKGNFPGRFSGRQFSNSRSEMNVSTLELGDSALYLCASSLGDPRASPLHFGNGTRLTVT.

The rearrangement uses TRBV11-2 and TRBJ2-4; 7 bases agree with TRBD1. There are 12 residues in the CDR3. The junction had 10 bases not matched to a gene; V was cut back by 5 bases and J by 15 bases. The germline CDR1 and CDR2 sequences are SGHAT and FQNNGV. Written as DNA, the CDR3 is TGTGCCAGCAGCGGCCGCCGACAGGGCCTGTACTTC. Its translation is CASSGRRQGLYF.

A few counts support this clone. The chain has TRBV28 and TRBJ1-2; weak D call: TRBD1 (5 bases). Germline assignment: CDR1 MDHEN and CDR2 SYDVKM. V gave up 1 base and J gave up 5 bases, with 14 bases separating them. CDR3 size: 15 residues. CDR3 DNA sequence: TGTGCCAGCAGTTTATATGGCCAGGGTAAGTATGGCTACACCTTC. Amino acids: CASSLYGQGKYGYTF.

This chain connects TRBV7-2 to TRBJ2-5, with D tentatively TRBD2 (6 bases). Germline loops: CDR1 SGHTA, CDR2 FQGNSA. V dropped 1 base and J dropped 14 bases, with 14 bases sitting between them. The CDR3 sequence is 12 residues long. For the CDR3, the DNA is TGTGCCAGCAGCTTAGGGAGGGGTCAGGTTTACTTC. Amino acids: CASSLGRGQVYF. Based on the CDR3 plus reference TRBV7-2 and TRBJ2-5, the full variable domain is GAGVSQSPSNKVTEKGKDVELRCDPISGHTALYWYRQSLGQGLEFLIYFQGNSAPDKSGLPSDRFSAERTGGSVSTLTIQRTQQEDSAVYLCASSLGRGQVYFGPGTRLLVL.

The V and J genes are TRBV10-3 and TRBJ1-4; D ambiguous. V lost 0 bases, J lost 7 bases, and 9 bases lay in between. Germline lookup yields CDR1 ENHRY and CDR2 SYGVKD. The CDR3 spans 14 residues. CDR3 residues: CAISESWGGEKLFF. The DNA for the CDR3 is TGTGCCATCAGTGAGTCCTGGGGAGGTGAAAAACTGTTTTTT.

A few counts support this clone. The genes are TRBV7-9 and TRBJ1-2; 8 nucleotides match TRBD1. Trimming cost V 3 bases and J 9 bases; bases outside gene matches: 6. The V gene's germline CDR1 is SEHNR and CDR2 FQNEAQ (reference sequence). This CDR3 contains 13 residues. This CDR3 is CASSLGQVLSYTF. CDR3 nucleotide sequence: TGTGCCAGCAGCTTGGGACAGGTCTTAAGCTACACCTTC.

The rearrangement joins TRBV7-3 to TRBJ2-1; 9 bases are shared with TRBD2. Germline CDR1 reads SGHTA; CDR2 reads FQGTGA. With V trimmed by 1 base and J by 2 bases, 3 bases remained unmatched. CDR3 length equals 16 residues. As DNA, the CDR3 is TGTGCCAGCAGCTTAATTAGGACTAGCGCCTACAATGAGCAGTTCTTC. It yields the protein CASSLIRTSAYNEQFF.

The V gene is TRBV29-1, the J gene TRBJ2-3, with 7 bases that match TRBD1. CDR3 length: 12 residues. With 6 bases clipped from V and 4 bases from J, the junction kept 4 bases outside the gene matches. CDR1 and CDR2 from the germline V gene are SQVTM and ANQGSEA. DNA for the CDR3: TGCAGCGTGGGGACAGCCCCAGATACGCAGTATTTT. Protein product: CSVGTAPDTQYF.

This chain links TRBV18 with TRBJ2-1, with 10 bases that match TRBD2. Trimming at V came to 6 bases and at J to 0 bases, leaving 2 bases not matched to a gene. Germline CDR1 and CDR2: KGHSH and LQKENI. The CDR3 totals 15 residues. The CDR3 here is CASSRTSGSYNEQFF. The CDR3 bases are TGTGCCAGCTCGCGGACTAGCGGCTCCTACAATGAGCAGTTCTTC.

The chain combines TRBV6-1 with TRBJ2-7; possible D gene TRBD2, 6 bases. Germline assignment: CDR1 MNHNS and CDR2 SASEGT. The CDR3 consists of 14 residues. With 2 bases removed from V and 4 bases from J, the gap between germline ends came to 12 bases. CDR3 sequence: CASSESAGSYEQYF. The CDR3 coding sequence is TGTGCCAGCAGTGAATCGGCCGGGAGTTACGAGCAGTACTTC.

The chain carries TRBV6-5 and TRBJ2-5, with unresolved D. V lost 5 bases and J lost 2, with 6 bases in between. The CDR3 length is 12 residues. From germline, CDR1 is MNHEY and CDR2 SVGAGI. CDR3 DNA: TGTGCCAGCAGTGAAGCGCAAGAGACCCAGTACTTC. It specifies CASSEAQETQYF.

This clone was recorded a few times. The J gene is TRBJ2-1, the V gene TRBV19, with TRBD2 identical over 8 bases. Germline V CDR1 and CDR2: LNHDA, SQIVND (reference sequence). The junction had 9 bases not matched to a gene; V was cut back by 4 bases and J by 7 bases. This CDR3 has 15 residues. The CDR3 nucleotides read TGTGCCAGTAGTACCCCGGGACTAGGGTTAAATGAGCAGTTCTTC. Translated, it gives CASSTPGLGLNEQFF. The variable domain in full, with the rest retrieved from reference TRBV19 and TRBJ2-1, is DGGITQSPKYLFRKEGQNVTLSCEQNLNHDAMYWYRQDPGQGLRLIYYSQIVNDFQKGDIAEGYSVSREKKESFPLTVTSAQKNPTAFYLCASSTPGLGLNEQFFGPGTRLTVL.

The CDR3 reads CASSPGTSFSTDTQYF. The CDR3 coding sequence is TGTGCCAGCAGCCCGGGGACTAGCTTTAGCACAGATACGCAGTATTTT. The rearrangement joins TRBV5-4 to TRBJ2-3, with 9 bases that match TRBD2. With V trimmed by 4 bases and J by 0 bases, 6 bases remained unmatched. Germline-derived CDR1 and CDR2 are SGHNT and YYREEE (reference sequence). The CDR3 totals 16 residues.

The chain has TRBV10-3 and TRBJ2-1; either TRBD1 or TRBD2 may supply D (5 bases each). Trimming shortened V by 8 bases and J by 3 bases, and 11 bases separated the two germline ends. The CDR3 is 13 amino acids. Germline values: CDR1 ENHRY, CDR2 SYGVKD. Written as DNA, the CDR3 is TGTGCCATCGCCGGGACCCACTACAATGAGCAGTTCTTC. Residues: CAIAGTHYNEQFF.

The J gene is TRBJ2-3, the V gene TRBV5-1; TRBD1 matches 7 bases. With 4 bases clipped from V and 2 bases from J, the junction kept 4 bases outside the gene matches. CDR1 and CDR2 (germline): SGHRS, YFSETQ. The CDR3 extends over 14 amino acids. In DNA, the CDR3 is TGCGCCAGCAGCCAACAGGGGACCACAGATACGCAGTATTTT. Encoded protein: CASSQQGTTDTQYF.

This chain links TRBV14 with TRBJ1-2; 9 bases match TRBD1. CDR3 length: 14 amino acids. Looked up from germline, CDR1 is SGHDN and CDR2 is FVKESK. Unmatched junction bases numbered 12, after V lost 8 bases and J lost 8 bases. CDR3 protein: CASRRTGAKGGYTF. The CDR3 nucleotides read TGTGCCAGCCGGAGGACAGGGGCTAAGGGGGGCTACACCTTC. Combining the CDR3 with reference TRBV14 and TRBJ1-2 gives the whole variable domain EAGVTQFPSHSVIEKGQTVTLRCDPISGHDNLYWYRRVMGKEIKFLLHFVKESKQDESGMPNNRFLAERTGGTYSTLKVQPAELEDSGVYFCASRRTGAKGGYTFGSGTRLTVV.

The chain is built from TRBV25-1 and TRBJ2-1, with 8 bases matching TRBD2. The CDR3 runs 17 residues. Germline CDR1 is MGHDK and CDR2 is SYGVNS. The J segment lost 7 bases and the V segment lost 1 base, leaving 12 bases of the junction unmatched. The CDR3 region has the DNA TGTGCCAGCAGTGAATGGCGCCTGGGACTAGGGGAGAATGAGCAGTTCTTC. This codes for CASSEWRLGLGENEQFF.

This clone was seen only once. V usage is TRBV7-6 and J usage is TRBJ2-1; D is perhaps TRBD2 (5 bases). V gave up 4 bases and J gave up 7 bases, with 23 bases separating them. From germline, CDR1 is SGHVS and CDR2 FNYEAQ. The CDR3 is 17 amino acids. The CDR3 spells CASSSYGMEVTGNEQFF. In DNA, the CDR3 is TGTGCCAGCAGCTCCTATGGGATGGAGGTTACGGGGAATGAGCAGTTCTTC.